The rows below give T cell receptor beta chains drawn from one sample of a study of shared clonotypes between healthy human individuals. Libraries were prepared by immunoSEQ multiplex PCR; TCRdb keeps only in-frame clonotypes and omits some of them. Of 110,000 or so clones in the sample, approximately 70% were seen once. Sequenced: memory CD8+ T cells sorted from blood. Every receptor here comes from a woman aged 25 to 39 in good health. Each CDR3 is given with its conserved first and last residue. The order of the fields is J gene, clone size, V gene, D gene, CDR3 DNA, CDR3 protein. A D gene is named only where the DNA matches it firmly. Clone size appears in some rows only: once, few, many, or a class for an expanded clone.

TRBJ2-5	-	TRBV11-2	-	TGTGCCAGCAGCTTAGTTTCCGGCTGGGGTTTGGAGACCCAGTACTTC	CASSLVSGWGLETQYF
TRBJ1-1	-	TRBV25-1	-	TGTGCCACCAAAACCCAGTGGGACACTGAAGCTTTCTTT	CATKTQWDTEAFF
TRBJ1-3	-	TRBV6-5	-	TGTGCCAGCAGTTACTCTAGGGAGGTGCGCGGAAACACCATATATTTT	CASSYSREVRGNTIYF
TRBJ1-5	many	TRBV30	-	TGTGCCTGGAGTGTAGGGGAAAGTCAGCCCCAGCATTTT	CAWSVGESQPQHF
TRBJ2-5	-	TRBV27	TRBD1	TGTGCCAGCAGGGGCAGGGGGATCGGTCAAACCCAGTACTTC	CASRGRGIGQTQYF
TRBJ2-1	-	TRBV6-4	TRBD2	TGTGCCAGCAGTGAATATTCTAGCGGTGAGCAGTTCTTC	CASSEYSSGEQFF
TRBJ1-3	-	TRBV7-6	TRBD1	TGTGCCAGCAGCCAGGGACAGGGTCGTGGAAACACCATATATTTT	CASSQGQGRGNTIYF
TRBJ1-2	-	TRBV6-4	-	TGTGCCAGCAGTGACGGGGAGGCGAGTGGCTACACCTTC	CASSDGEASGYTF
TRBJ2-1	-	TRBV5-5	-	TGTGCCAGCCAGGAGCGGGTGGCGGGGCCCCGCTTGGGCAATGAGCAGTTCTTC	CASQERVAGPRLGNEQFF
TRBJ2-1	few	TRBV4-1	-	TGCGCCAGCAGCCAAGATCGCCACCTCAATGAGCAGTTCTTC	CASSQDRHLNEQFF
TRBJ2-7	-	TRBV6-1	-	TGTGCCAGCAGTGAAAGTCCGTGGGAGAGGCAGTACTTC	CASSESPWERQYF
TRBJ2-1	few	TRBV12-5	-	TGTGCTAGTGGACAAGCAGGGAGCTCCTACAATGAGCAGTTCTTC	CASGQAGSSYNEQFF
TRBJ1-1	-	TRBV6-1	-	TGTGCCAGCGAAGAGGGCGTTAGCGGGAACACTGAAGCTTTCTTT	CASEEGVSGNTEAFF
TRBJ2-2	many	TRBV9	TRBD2	TGTGCCAGCAGCGTAGGCGGGAGTGCCACCGGGGAGCTGTTTTTT	CASSVGGSATGELFF
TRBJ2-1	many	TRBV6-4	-	TGTGCCAGCAGTGACTCGGAGAGCTCCTACAATGAGCAGTTCTTC	CASSDSESSYNEQFF
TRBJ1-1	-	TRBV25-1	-	TGTGCCAGCAGCGCCGAAGGGGGTGGCACTGAAGCTTTCTTT	CASSAEGGGTEAFF
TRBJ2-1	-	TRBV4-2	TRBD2	TGTGCCAGCAGCCCAGAGGGACTAGGCGGCCTCGGTGAGCAGTTCTTC	CASSPEGLGGLGEQFF
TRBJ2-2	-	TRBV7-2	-	TGTGCCAGCAGCCCAGTTTGGTGGAGGGCCACTACCGGGGAGCTGTTTTTT	CASSPVWWRATTGELFF
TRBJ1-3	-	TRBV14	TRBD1	TGTGCCAGCAGCCACCACAGGGGAACCGGAAACACCATATATTTT	CASSHHRGTGNTIYF
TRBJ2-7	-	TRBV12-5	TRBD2	TGTGCTAGTGGTTGTCCCATCGGGGCTAGCGGTTCCCAGGCCTACGAGCAGTACTTC	CASGCPIGASGSQAYEQYF
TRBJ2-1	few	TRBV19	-	TGTGCCAGTAGTATGGGACTCGGTGAGCAGTTCTTC	CASSMGLGEQFF